This passage covers 11 T cell receptor beta chains from one sample sequenced in a study of blood T cell repertoires in COVID-19 (dated by TCRdb to about 2020). Library construction relied on the immunoSEQ multiplex PCR assay. TCRdb stores this immuneACCESS table with in-frame sequences only. Part of the clones is absent; in the studies checked, under half of the shortfall reflects unresolved V genes, and no reason is known for the rest. The sample has 150,000 or so clones on record, approximately 80% of them singletons. The ten largest make up over 2.5% of the sample. The sequenced sample was peripheral blood. These receptors were taken from an elderly woman with acute or convalescent COVID-19.

The CDR3 here is CASARGDSRYNEQFF. CDR3 bases: TGTGCCAGCGCAAGAGGGGACAGTCGATACAATGAGCAGTTCTTC. The chain recombines TRBV21-1 with TRBJ2-1; the table's D call of TRBD1 was not tested on the DNA. TRBV21-1 is flagged as a pseudogene. This CDR3 region has 15 residues.

The chain couples TRBV5-1 to TRBJ1-6; 12 bases line up with TRBD1. Germline-derived CDR1 and CDR2 are SGHRS and YFSETQ. CDR3 size: 15 residues. The ends lost 4 bases at V and 8 bases at J; junction bases unmatched: 4. The CDR3 protein is CASSVGQGAYSPLHF. CDR3 DNA sequence: TGCGCCAGCAGCGTGGGACAGGGGGCTTATTCACCCCTCCACTTT.

The J gene is TRBJ1-1, the V gene TRBV18, with D possibly being TRBD1 (5 bases). This CDR3 contains 14 residues. The germline V gene encodes CDR1 KGHSH and CDR2 LQKENI. The V end lost 2 bases, the J end lost 10 bases, and 17 bases lay between the germline ends. CDR3 sequence (DNA): TGTGCCAGCTCACCAGAGGGACCGGGAGAGGGAGCTTTCTTT. Protein: CASSPEGPGEGAFF. Full variable domain (rest looked up from reference TRBV18 and TRBJ1-1): NAGVMQNPRHLVRRRGQEARLRCSPMKGHSHVYWYRQLPEEGLKFMVYLQKENIIDESGMPKERFSAEFPKEGPSILRIQQVVRGDSAAYFCASSPEGPGEGAFFGQGTRLTVV.

This sequence joins TRBV12-3 or TRBV12-4 and TRBJ2-1; D possibly corresponds to TRBD2 (5 bases). V lost 3 bases, J lost 9 bases, and 9 bases lay in between. This CDR3 has 12 residues. The CDR3 nucleotides read TGTGCCAGCAGTTTTTCAGGAGGTGAGCAGTTCTTC. Translated: CASSFSGGEQFF.

The rearrangement uses TRBV7-3 and TRBJ2-1, with a tentative D call TRBD2 (5 bases). The V end lost 5 bases, the J end lost 0 bases, and 11 bases lay between the germline ends. Germline V gene lookup returns CDR1 SGHTA and CDR2 FQGTGA. The CDR3 totals 15 residues. The CDR3 coding sequence is TGTGCCAGCAGCCCTCAGGAGGTCTCCTACAATGAGCAGTTCTTC. Encoded protein: CASSPQEVSYNEQFF.

This clone was seen just once. The genes are TRBV19 and TRBJ2-3, with D possibly TRBD1 on 6 matching bases. The CDR3 sequence is 12 residues long. CDR1 LNHDA and CDR2 SQIVND come from the germline V gene (reference sequence). V lost 6 bases and J 4 bases, leaving 8 bases between the germline ends. This chain's CDR3 is CASSNRADTQYF. Written as DNA, the CDR3 is TGTGCCAGTAGCAACAGGGCAGATACGCAGTATTTT. Filled out from reference TRBV19 and TRBJ2-3, the complete variable domain reads DGGITQSPKYLFRKEGQNVTLSCEQNLNHDAMYWYRQDPGQGLRLIYYSQIVNDFQKGDIAEGYSVSREKKESFPLTVTSAQKNPTAFYLCASSNRADTQYFGPGTRLTVL.

The count of this clone is one. The chain has TRBV14 and TRBJ1-1; no clear D. V shed 1 base and J shed 1 base, with 19 bases lying between them. Germline lookup yields CDR1 SGHDN and CDR2 FVKESK. This CDR3 has 18 amino acids. CDR3 in DNA: TGTGCCAGCAGCCAAGCTTCCGCGAGGGTGTACACGAACACTGAAGCTTTCTTT. It translates to CASSQASARVYTNTEAFF.

The rearrangement uses TRBV2 and TRBJ1-2, with D perhaps matching TRBD1 (5 bases). Germline V gives CDR1 SNHLY, CDR2 FYNNEI. There are 14 residues in the CDR3. V was cut by 6 bases and J by 1 base, with 12 bases left in between. The CDR3 nucleotides read TGTGCCAGCAGGGGGCAACGCCTTAACTATGGCTACACCTTC. It translates to CASRGQRLNYGYTF. The whole variable domain, remainder taken from reference TRBV2 and TRBJ1-2, is EPEVTQTPSHQVTQMGQEVILRCVPISNHLYFYWYRQILGQKVEFLVSFYNNEISEKSEIFDDQFSVERPDGSNFTLKIRSTKLEDSAMYFCASRGQRLNYGYTFGSGTRLTVV.

The chain links TRBV6-5 to TRBJ1-1; 8 bases line up with TRBD1. Looked up from germline, CDR1 is MNHEY and CDR2 is SVGAGI. J lost 7 bases, V lost 2 bases, and 6 bases had no gene match. There are 14 residues in the CDR3. The CDR3 bases are TGTGCCAGCAGTTACGCCGGACAGGGAGATGAAGCTTTCTTT. Amino acids: CASSYAGQGDEAFF.

This chain joins TRBV5-4 and TRBJ1-4; tentatively, D is TRBD1 (5 bases). This CDR3 region has 15 residues. The V end was cut by 0 bases, the J end by 5 bases, with 11 bases between. Looked up from germline, CDR1 is SGHNT and CDR2 is YYREEE (reference sequence). The CDR3 DNA reads as TGTGCCAGCAGCTTGGATGGGACTGGGAATGAAAAACTGTTTTTT. This sequence encodes CASSLDGTGNEKLFF.

The V call is TRBV7-6, the J call TRBJ2-1; a weak D match, TRBD2 (5 bases). This CDR3 region has 14 residues. Trimming took off 5 bases at V and 10 bases at J, with 18 bases between the two ends. Germline values: CDR1 SGHVS, CDR2 FNYEAQ. CDR3 nucleotides: TGTGCCAGCAGCCTAGATATGCTAGCACGGGAGCAGTTCTTC. Its protein is CASSLDMLAREQFF. The entire variable domain, with the rest obtained from reference TRBV7-6 and TRBJ2-1, is as follows: GAGVSQSPRYKVTKRGQDVALRCDPISGHVSLYWYRQALGQGPEFLTYFNYEAQQDKSGLPNDRFSAERPEGSISTLTIQRTEQRDSAMYRCASSLDMLAREQFFGPGTRLTVL.